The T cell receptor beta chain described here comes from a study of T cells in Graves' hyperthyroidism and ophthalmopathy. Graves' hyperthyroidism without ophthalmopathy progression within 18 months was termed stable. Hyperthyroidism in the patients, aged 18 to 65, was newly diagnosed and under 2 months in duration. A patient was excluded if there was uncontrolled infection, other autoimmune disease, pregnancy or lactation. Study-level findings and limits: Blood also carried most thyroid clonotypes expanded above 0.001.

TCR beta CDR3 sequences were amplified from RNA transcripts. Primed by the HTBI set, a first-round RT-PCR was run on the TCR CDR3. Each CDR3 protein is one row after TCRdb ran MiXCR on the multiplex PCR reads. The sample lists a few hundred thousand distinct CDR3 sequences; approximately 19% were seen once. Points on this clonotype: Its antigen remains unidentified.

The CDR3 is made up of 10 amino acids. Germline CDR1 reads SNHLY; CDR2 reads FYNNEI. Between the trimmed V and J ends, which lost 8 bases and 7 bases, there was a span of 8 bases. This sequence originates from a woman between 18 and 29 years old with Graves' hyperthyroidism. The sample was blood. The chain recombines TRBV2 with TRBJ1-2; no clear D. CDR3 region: CASPLSGYTF. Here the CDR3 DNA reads TGTGCCAGCCCTCTGAGTGGCTACACCTTC.